This section outlines one T cell receptor (beta chain) sequence together with its context. The antigen remains undetermined. The data derive from a study of cytomegalovirus exposure and HLA in healthy donors. The study's findings and limits: Looking again later, the authors saw that most CMV-associated TCR beta chains seemed HLA-restricted.

PCR employed 60 Vbeta and 13 Jbeta primers. Here immunoSEQ multiplex PCR was the method, and the copy in TCRdb shows in-frame clones only, minus some. This sample yields around 63,000 clones, of which under 85% are seen a single time; roughly 3% belongs to the top ten. Germline CDR1 and CDR2: MNHNS and SASEGT. The CDR3 consists of 16 residues. The trim removed 0 bases at V and 1 base at J, leaving 5 bases unmatched. This clonotype originated in a woman aged 25 to 39 in good health and CMV-seronegative. Sequenced input: PBMCs. The genes are TRBV6-1 and TRBJ2-5, with 7 bases that match TRBD2. CDR3 DNA: TGTGCCAGCAGTGAAGCTTGGGGGAGGGCCCAAGAGACCCAGTACTTC. Its protein product is CASSEAWGRAQETQYF.